This T cell receptor (beta chain) was retrieved from a study of breast tumors, draining lymph nodes, adjacent tissues. Whole-study findings and limits: Findings are consistent with lymph node origin and intratumoral expansion of most tumor T cells. The lymph node origin of tumor T cells was framed as consistent with a hypothesis, not demonstrated.

This clonotype was detected many times. Its cognate antigen is unknown. The CDR3 totals 14 residues. Germline V gene sequence: CDR1 SGHTA, CDR2 FQGTGA. With 6 bases removed from V and 4 bases from J, the gap between germline ends came to 15 bases. Using its own MiXCR run on the multiplex PCR reads, TCRdb lists one record per CDR3 protein. The sample lists about 270,000 distinct CDR3 sequences, 30% to 35% seen once, with 1.1% in the top ten. Samples came from axillary lymph nodes draining the breast cancer. What was sequenced was axillary lymph node tissue. The chain recombines TRBV7-3 with TRBJ2-5; D perhaps matches TRBD1 (7 bases). The sequence was obtained from a female donor with breast cancer. Some clones in this sample may be carry-over from other donors' samples. The CDR3 protein is CASSSQGGGETQYF. The DNA of the CDR3 is TGTGCCAGCAGTTCCCAGGGGGGCGGAGAGACCCAGTACTTC.